The T cell receptor beta chain under discussion was sequenced for a study of blood T cell repertoires in COVID-19. Study-wide context: The samples span acute and convalescent COVID-19 from the United States, Italy and Spain. Sources were T cells, B-cell-depleted T cells, or PBMCs; the material itself was cDNA or gDNA.

The germline gives CDR1 PRHDT, CDR2 FYEKMQ (reference sequence). The CDR3 totals 17 residues. The ends lost 1 base at V and 6 bases at J; junction bases unmatched: 13. In the original processing: Counts of nucleated cells, estimated from reference gene primer amplification, were obtained. Produced via immunoSEQ multiplex PCR; TCRdb's table is partial and in-frame only. V, J and clone size derive from that table, while D and trimming were established from the DNA sequence. Of 200,000 to 250,000 clones listed, approximately 91% were seen once; the top ten hold 2.5% to 3.5%. The material sequenced was peripheral blood. This chain connects TRBV13 to TRBJ2-7; TRBD2 matches at 9 bases. The clonotype was recovered from a woman aged 60 to 75 with acute or convalescent COVID-19. The CDR3 DNA sequence: TGTGCCAGCAGCTTAGTTCGCTTAGCGGGAGCTAGGTTCGAGCAGTACTTC. Translating gives CASSLVRLAGARFEQYF.